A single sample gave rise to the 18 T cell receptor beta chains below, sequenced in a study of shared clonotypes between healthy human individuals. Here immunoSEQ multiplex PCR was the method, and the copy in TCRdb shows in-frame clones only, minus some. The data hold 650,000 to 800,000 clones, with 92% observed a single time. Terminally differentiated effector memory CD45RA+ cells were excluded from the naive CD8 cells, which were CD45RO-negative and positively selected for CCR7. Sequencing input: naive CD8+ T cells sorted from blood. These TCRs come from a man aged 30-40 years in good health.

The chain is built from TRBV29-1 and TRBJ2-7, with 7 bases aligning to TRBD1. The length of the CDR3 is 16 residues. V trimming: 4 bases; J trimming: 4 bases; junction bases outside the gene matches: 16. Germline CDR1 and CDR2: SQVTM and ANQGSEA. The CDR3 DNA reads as TGCAGCGTTGCCCTCCCGACAGGGTTGGGGACGTACGAGCAGTACTTC. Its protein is CSVALPTGLGTYEQYF.

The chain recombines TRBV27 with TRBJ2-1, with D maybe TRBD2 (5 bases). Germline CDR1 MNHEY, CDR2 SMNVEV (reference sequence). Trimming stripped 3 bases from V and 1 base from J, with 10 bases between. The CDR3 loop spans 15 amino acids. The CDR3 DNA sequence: TGTGCCAGCAGTTTCTTAAGCGGTTCCTACAATGAGCAGTTCTTC. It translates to CASSFLSGSYNEQFF.

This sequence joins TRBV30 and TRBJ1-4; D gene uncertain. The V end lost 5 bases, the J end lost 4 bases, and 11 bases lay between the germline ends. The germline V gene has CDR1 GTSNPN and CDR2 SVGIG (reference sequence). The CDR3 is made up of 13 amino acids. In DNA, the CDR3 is TGTGCCTGGCAGCCCTTATATAATGAAAAACTGTTTTTT. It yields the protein CAWQPLYNEKLFF. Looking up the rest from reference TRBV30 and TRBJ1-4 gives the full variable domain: SQTIHQWPATLVQPVGSPLSLECTVEGTSNPNLYWYRQAAGRGLQLLFYSVGIGQISSEVPQNLSASRPQDRQFILSSKKLLLSDSGFYLCAWQPLYNEKLFFGSGTQLSVL.

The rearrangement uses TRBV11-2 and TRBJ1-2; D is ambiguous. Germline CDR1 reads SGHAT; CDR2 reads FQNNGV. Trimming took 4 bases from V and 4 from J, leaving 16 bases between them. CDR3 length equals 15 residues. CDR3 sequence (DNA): TGTGCCAGCAGCTCTGGAGGCTCCCTGGGCTATGGCTACACCTTC. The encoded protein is CASSSGGSLGYGYTF.

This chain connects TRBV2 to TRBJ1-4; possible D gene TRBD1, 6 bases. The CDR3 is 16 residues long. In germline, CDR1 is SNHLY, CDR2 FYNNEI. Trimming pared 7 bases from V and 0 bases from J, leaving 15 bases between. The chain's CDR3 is CASIMTGVATNEKLFF. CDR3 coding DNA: TGTGCCAGCATTATGACAGGAGTTGCAACTAATGAAAAACTGTTTTTT.

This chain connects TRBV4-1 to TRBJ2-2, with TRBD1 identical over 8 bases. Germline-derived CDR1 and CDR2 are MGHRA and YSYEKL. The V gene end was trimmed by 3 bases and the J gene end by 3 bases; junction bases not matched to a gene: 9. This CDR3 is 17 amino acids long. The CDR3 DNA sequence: TGCGCCAGCAGCCAGTACTCAGGACAGGGTTACACCGGGGAGCTGTTTTTT. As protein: CASSQYSGQGYTGELFF.

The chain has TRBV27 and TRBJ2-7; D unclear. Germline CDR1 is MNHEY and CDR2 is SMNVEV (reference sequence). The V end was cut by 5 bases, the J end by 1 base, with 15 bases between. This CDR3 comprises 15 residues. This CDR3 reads CASSPNPGGSYEQYF. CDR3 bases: TGTGCCAGCAGTCCCAATCCAGGTGGATCCTACGAGCAGTACTTC.

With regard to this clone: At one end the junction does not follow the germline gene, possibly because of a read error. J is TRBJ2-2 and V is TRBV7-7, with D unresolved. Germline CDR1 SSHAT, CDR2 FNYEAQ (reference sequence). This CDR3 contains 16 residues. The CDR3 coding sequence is TGTGCTAGCAGCTTACTATTGGCCCCACTTGGGGGGGAGCTGTTTTTT. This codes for CASSLLLAPLGGELFF.

CDR3: CAIREPGLSGPDTQYF. For the CDR3, the DNA is TGTGCCATCAGAGAGCCCGGACTTTCCGGACCTGATACGCAGTATTTT. V usage is TRBV10-3 and J usage is TRBJ2-3; D possibly corresponds to TRBD2 (5 bases). V was pared by 6 bases and J by 6 bases, with 22 bases between. The CDR3 runs to 16 residues. Germline values: CDR1 ENHRY, CDR2 SYGVKD.

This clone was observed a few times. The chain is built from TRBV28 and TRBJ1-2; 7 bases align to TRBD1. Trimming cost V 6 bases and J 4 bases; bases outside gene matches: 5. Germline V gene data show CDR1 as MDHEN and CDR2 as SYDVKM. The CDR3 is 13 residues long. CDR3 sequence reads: CASSPGQIYGYTF. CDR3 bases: TGTGCCAGCAGCCCGGGACAGATCTATGGCTACACCTTC.

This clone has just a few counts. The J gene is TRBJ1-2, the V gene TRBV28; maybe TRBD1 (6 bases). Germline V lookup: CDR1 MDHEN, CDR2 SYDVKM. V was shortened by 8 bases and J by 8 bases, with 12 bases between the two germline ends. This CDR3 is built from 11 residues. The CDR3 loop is CASWEGEGYTF. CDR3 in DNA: TGTGCCAGCTGGGAGGGGGAGGGCTACACCTTC.

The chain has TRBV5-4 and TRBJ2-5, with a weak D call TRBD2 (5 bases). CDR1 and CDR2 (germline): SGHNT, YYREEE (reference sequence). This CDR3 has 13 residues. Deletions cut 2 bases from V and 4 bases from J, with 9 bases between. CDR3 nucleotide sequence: TGTGCCAGCAGCTTTCGAGGGCCAGAGACCCAGTACTTC. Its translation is CASSFRGPETQYF.

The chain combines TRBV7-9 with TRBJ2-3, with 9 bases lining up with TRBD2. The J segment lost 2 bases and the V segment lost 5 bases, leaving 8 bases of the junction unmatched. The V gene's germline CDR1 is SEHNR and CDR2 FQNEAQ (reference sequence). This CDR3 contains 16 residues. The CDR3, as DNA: TGTGCCAGCAGCCAGGGGTCTAGCGGGGCCACAGATACGCAGTATTTT. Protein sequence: CASSQGSSGATDTQYF.

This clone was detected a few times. For the CDR3, the DNA is TGTGCCAGCAGCTTAGAACAGGTAATCTACAATGAGCAGTTCTTC. This gives the protein CASSLEQVIYNEQFF. The chain joins TRBV7-9 to TRBJ2-1; possible D gene TRBD1, 5 bases. The CDR3 loop spans 15 amino acids. Trimming cost V 1 base and J 3 bases, with 10 bases left between them. Germline V lookup: CDR1 SEHNR, CDR2 FQNEAQ (reference sequence).

The CDR3 reads CSVVASGPNYNEQFF. The CDR3 DNA follows: TGCAGCGTTGTGGCTAGCGGGCCGAACTACAATGAGCAGTTCTTC. The chain recombines TRBV29-1 with TRBJ2-1; 8 bases agree with TRBD2. With V trimmed by 4 bases and J by 3 bases, 8 bases remained unmatched. Germline loops: CDR1 SQVTM, CDR2 ANQGSEA. This CDR3 has 15 residues.

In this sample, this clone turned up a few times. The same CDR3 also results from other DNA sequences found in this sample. CDR3 amino acids: CASSLSLGVNEQFF. The CDR3 nucleotides are TGTGCCAGCAGCTTATCCCTTGGAGTCAATGAGCAGTTCTTC. The chain carries TRBV7-9 and TRBJ2-1; no firm D call. This CDR3 spans 14 amino acids. Per germline, CDR1 SEHNR and CDR2 FQNEAQ (reference sequence). V gave up 2 bases and J gave up 6 bases, with 11 bases separating them. The variable domain in full, with the rest retrieved from reference TRBV7-9 and TRBJ2-1, is DTGVSQNPRHKITKRGQNVTFRCDPISEHNRLYWYRQTLGQGPEFLTYFQNEAQLEKSRLLSDRFSAERPKGSFSTLEIQRTEQGDSAMYLCASSLSLGVNEQFFGPGTRLTVL.

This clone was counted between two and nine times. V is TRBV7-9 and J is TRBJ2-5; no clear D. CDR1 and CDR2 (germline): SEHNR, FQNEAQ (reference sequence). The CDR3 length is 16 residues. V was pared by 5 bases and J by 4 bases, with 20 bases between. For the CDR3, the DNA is TGTGCCAGCAGCCACCAAAAACGGACCGTCGGAGAGACCCAGTACTTC. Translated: CASSHQKRTVGETQYF.

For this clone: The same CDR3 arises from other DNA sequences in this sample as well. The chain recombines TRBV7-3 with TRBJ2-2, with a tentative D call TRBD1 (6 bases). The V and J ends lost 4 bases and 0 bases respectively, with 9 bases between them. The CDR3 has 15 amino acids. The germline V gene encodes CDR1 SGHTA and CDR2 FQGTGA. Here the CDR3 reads CASSSGTTNTGELFF. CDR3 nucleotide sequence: TGTGCCAGCAGCTCCGGGACAACGAACACCGGGGAGCTGTTTTTT.